This record concerns one TCR beta chain sequence. This clonotype showed up many times. Its antigen has not been determined. Qualities for individual bases were not recorded, and no much larger clone is one base off. The data are from a study of T cells in Graves' hyperthyroidism and ophthalmopathy (dated by TCRdb to between 2019 and 2020). In the study overall: Peripheral blood samples were taken at initial diagnosis, before any treatment was given. A discovery cohort of about a hundred patients, fewer than 50 with Graves' ophthalmopathy and over 55 with stable Graves' hyperthyroidism, was used to find distinguishing TCR V-J signatures. In addition, the study compared T-cell repertoires in thyroid tissue and in blood from about six Graves' hyperthyroidism patients. Prospective prediction of ophthalmopathy was tested in an independent validation cohort consisting of 18 to 20 hyperthyroidism patients and some 15 patients who later progressed to ophthalmopathy. The 95 to 100 discovery patients were randomly divided into training and test sets at a 7:3 ratio. After sampling, hyperthyroidism patients received methimazole starting at 30 mg daily, and ophthalmopathy patients received high-dose intravenous methylprednisolone. According to the paper, TCR Vbeta CDR3 sequencing was carried out on more than 120 peripheral blood samples, which came from 40 to 45 ophthalmopathy, approximately 78 hyperthyroidism and roughly 17 progressor patients.

Stable Graves' hyperthyroidism was defined as no progression to ophthalmopathy during 18 months of follow-up. Hyperthyroidism patients were newly diagnosed, had a disease duration of under 2 months, and were aged 18 to 65 years. The study excluded patients with uncontrolled infections, other autoimmune diseases, pregnancy or lactation. Diagnoses were established on the basis of clinical symptoms, serum thyroxine and TRAb, thyroid ultrasound, and orbital computed tomography. PBMCs were separated from roughly 9.3 ml of fresh peripheral blood using Ficoll-Paque density gradient centrifugation. Total RNA was extracted with Trizol reagent, and quality was checked on an Agilent 2100 Bioanalyzer. Its CDR3 holds 15 amino acids, cysteine through phenylalanine. Only CDR3 DNA is held: 45 bases, read in frame from base 1. Cut back by 4 bases and 2 bases, the V and J ends lie 15 bases apart. The germline V gene (reference sequence) gives CDR1 as LNHDA and CDR2 as SQIVND.

Points the paper makes about the study in general: Most expanded thyroid clonotypes (frequency above 0.001) were also detected in blood, a finding suggesting that blood repertoires may reflect thyroid immune responses. In validation, progression to ophthalmopathy was predicted by the model with 65% to 71% sensitivity and nearly 75% specificity, a median of about 6 months before onset. No statistical method was used to set the sample size in advance, and investigators knew the group allocation. In cross-validation, a model built on a 13 V-J signature told ophthalmopathy apart from stable hyperthyroidism with over 85% sensitivity and roughly 81% specificity, and in testing the same model reached 80%/75%.

Amplification of TCR beta CDR3 regions was carried out from RNA transcripts. The TCR CDR3 was subjected to a first round of RT-PCR using the HTBI primer set and the Qiagen OneStep RT-PCR kit. A second multiplex PCR round built the libraries, followed by size selection and purification. Libraries were sequenced paired-end with 100 bp reads on an Illumina HiSeq2000. Per the authors' processing: SOAPnuke was used to process the raw data, with reads discarded if the reads contained adapters or uncalled bases, had a mean Phred below 15, or lacked an exact constant-primer or identifier match. High-quality paired reads were merged with COPE v1.2.5, and unique nucleotide sequences were defined as clonotypes. MiTCR v1.1 was used to align the clonotypes against IMGT TRBV, TRBD and TRBJ reference segments. Only V-J combinations with frequency above 0.0001, covering roughly 99% of repertoires, were analysed. The TCS score was defined as F50 (clonal expansion) divided by E x V (chaos), with BLOSUM62-based TCRdist calculated between CDR3 peptides within each V-J. Welch's t-statistics and random forest reduced just over 500 V-J features to around 14, which were used in a naive Bayes classifier (R e1071). Thyroid-blood repertoire similarity was quantified with the Morisita-Horn index. TCRdb reran the public reads through fastp at Q25 and MiXCR, keeping productive beta chains. Each record represents a unique CDR3 protein, reported with the most common genes and DNA among its rows. These V and J calls are TCRdb output, not the study's own analysis. Recorded for this sample are 700,000 to 850,000 distinct CDR3 sequences; roughly a third of them occurred a single time. Together, the top ten hold approximately 31% of the sample.

Material: blood. Rearrangement joined TRBV19 to TRBJ2-7, and TRBD2 may be the D gene, going by 6 matching bases. The sequence was collected from a woman in her thirties or forties with Graves' hyperthyroidism. The CDR3: CASSTDGEAAYEQYF. The DNA sequence is as follows: TGTGCCAGTAGTACCGACGGGGAGGCGGCCTACGAGCAGTACTTC.